These 22 T cell receptor beta chains were sequenced from one sample in a study of cytomegalovirus exposure and HLA in healthy donors. Researchers ran the PCR with 60 Vbeta and 13 Jbeta primers. Profiled with immunoSEQ multiplex PCR; TCRdb holds only in-frame clones, not every one. The table shows around 150,000 clones, with roughly 88% occurring only once. The sample was PBMCs. The receptors here all came from a woman younger than 30 in good health and CMV-seronegative.

This clone was seen a single time. The chain has TRBV7-9 and TRBJ1-1; tentatively, D is TRBD1 (5 bases). This CDR3 spans 15 amino acids. The ends were cut back, 3 bases at V and 2 bases at J, with 13 bases in the middle. CDR1 and CDR2 from the germline V gene are SEHNR and FQNEAQ (reference sequence). The CDR3 DNA sequence: TGTGCCAGCAGCTTGGCCACAGGAACCAACACTGAAGCTTTCTTT. Protein sequence: CASSLATGTNTEAFF.

In its sample, this clone was seen once. V gene TRBV18 combines with J gene TRBJ2-5; possibly TRBD2 for D (6 bases). The V gene's germline CDR1 is KGHSH and CDR2 LQKENI. This CDR3 is built from 15 residues. Trimming removed 1 base from V and 2 bases from J, with 11 bases in between. The CDR3 coding sequence is TGTGCCAGCTCACCACAGGAGGGCCGTCAAGAGACCCAGTACTTC. This encodes CASSPQEGRQETQYF.

The chain recombines TRBV7-2 with TRBJ2-5, with D possibly matching TRBD2 (5 bases). Germline CDR1 is SGHTA and CDR2 is FQGNSA. The CDR3 is made up of 15 amino acids. V was clipped by 4 bases and J by 2 bases, with 14 bases between them. DNA of the CDR3: TGTGCCAGCAGCTCCCGGTCGGGAAATCAAGAGACCCAGTACTTC. Residues: CASSSRSGNQETQYF.

The rearrangement uses TRBV11-2 and TRBJ2-1; TRBD2 agrees at 9 bases. CDR1 is SGHAT and CDR2 is FQNNGV in the germline V gene. This CDR3 contains 16 residues. With 5 bases clipped from V and 0 bases from J, the junction kept 5 bases outside the gene matches. The CDR3 nucleotides read TGTGCCAGCAGCCCTCTGCGGGGGGGCTCCTACAATGAGCAGTTCTTC. Translating gives CASSPLRGGSYNEQFF.

The CDR3 nucleotides read TGTGCCAGCAGCTGGGGGGACAGCCGAGAGACCCAGTACTTC. The encoded protein is CASSWGDSRETQYF. This rearrangement joins TRBV11-2 to TRBJ2-5, with D possibly TRBD1 on 7 matching bases. This CDR3 spans 14 amino acids. V gave up 4 bases and J gave up 4 bases, with 13 bases separating them. Germline CDR1 reads SGHAT; CDR2 reads FQNNGV. The complete variable domain, with remaining parts taken from reference TRBV11-2 and TRBJ2-5, reads EAGVAQSPRYKIIEKRQSVAFWCNPISGHATLYWYQQILGQGPKLLIQFQNNGVVDDSQLPKDRFSAERLKGVDSTLKIQPAKLEDSAVYLCASSWGDSRETQYFGPGTRLLVL.

This chain uses TRBV6-6 with TRBJ2-5; 12 bases match TRBD2. The CDR3 is 16 amino acids. Trimming removed 6 bases from V and 3 bases from J; junction bases left unmatched: 8. CDR1 is MNHNY, CDR2 SVGAGI, per germline (reference sequence). The CDR3 loop is CASRKSSGGAEETQYF. CDR3 sequence (DNA): TGTGCCAGCAGGAAATCTAGCGGGGGGGCCGAAGAGACCCAGTACTTC.

The table lists this clone with a few counts. The V and J genes are TRBV6-4 and TRBJ2-3; 11 bases are a match to TRBD2. The CDR3 covers 15 residues. Germline V gene sequence: CDR1 MRHNA, CDR2 SNTAGT. Germline trimming cut 5 bases from V and 1 base from J; bases unmatched to any gene: 2. The CDR3 DNA reads as TGTGCCAGCAGTCCGACTAGCGGGGGCACAGATACGCAGTATTTT. As protein: CASSPTSGGTDTQYF.

The V gene is TRBV4-1, the J gene TRBJ1-2; TRBD1 matches 8 bases. V dropped 2 bases and J dropped 7; count of bases not matched to a gene: 6. The germline V gene encodes CDR1 MGHRA and CDR2 YSYEKL. The CDR3 totals 14 residues. CDR3: CASSQITGGGGYTF. For the CDR3, the DNA is TGCGCCAGCAGCCAAATAACAGGGGGAGGTGGCTACACCTTC.

This rearrangement joins TRBV6-5 to TRBJ1-2; D not certain. Germline CDR1 and CDR2: MNHEY and SVGAGI. V was trimmed by 5 bases and J by 7 bases, leaving 8 bases between them. CDR3 length equals 11 residues. In nucleotides, the CDR3 is TGTGCCAGCAGTAACGGTCTTGGCTACACCTTC. Encoded protein: CASSNGLGYTF.

The chain recombines TRBV7-9 with TRBJ1-2; 9 nucleotides agree with TRBD1. The V gene's germline CDR1 is SEHNR and CDR2 FQNEAQ (reference sequence). This CDR3 has 16 residues. Trimming at V came to 2 bases and at J to 6 bases, leaving 10 bases not matched to a gene. The CDR3 spells CASSLPDRGVYHGYTF. CDR3 nucleotide sequence: TGTGCCAGCAGCTTACCGGACAGGGGCGTTTATCATGGCTACACCTTC.

The J gene is TRBJ2-2, the V gene TRBV5-1; 8 bases match TRBD2. Germline trimming cut 0 bases from V and 4 bases from J; bases unmatched to any gene: 5. The germline CDR1 and CDR2 sequences are SGHRS and YFSETQ. CDR3 length: 16 residues. CDR3 in DNA: TGCGCCAGCAGCTTGGGTATCGGGGGGGCCACCGGGGAGCTGTTTTTT. Protein sequence: CASSLGIGGATGELFF.

This chain connects TRBV10-1 to TRBJ2-5; perhaps TRBD1 as D (6 bases). CDR1 and CDR2 from the germline V gene are WNHNN and SYGVQD (reference sequence). There are 17 residues in the CDR3. V was shortened by 7 bases and J by 2 bases, with 23 bases between the two germline ends. The CDR3 protein is CASTSTGQRRTQETQYF. CDR3 nucleotide sequence: TGCGCCAGCACCTCTACAGGACAGCGAAGAACGCAAGAGACCCAGTACTTC.

V usage is TRBV29-1 and J usage is TRBJ1-2; TRBD1 aligns across 9 bases. Germline CDR1 reads SQVTM; CDR2 reads ANQGSEA. This CDR3 region has 13 residues. Unmatched junction bases numbered 7, after V lost 3 bases and J lost 8 bases. CDR3 sequence (DNA): TGCAGCGTTGACGCGGGACAGGGACAGGGCTACACCTTC. Its translation is CSVDAGQGQGYTF. Combining the CDR3 with reference TRBV29-1 and TRBJ1-2 gives the whole variable domain SAVISQKPSRDICQRGTSLTIQCQVDSQVTMMFWYRQQPGQSLTLIATANQGSEATYESGFVIDKFPISRPNLTFSTLTVSNMSPEDSSIYLCSVDAGQGQGYTFGSGTRLTVV.

The gene calls are TRBV6-5 and TRBJ2-7, with TRBD2 matching 9 bases. Trimming removed 0 bases from V and 1 base from J; junction bases left unmatched: 4. The CDR3 has 16 amino acids. CDR1 is MNHEY and CDR2 is SVGAGI in the germline V gene. The CDR3 spells CASSYSTSGGSYEQYF. The CDR3 bases are TGTGCCAGCAGTTACTCGACCAGCGGGGGGTCCTACGAGCAGTACTTC.

A single count supports this clone. The rearrangement links TRBV29-1 to TRBJ1-1; weak D call: TRBD1 (5 bases). In germline, CDR1 is SQVTM, CDR2 ANQGSEA. The CDR3 covers 13 residues. Deletions cut 4 bases from V and 1 base from J, with 10 bases between. The chain's CDR3 is CSVAGLQNTEAFF. The CDR3 DNA reads as TGCAGCGTTGCAGGGCTCCAGAACACTGAAGCTTTCTTT.

The chain uses TRBV12-5 and TRBJ2-7; 7 bases line up with TRBD1. The CDR3 has 14 residues. V lost 3 bases, J lost 10 bases, and 12 bases stayed unmatched. The germline V gene has CDR1 LGHNT and CDR2 FRNRAP. CDR3 DNA sequence: TGTGCTAGTGGTTTCTCAAAAACAGGGGAGTTCCAGTACTTC. Translated: CASGFSKTGEFQYF.

V is TRBV18 and J is TRBJ2-5; D perhaps matches TRBD1 (6 bases). V was cut by 2 bases and J by 5 bases, with 9 bases left in between. This CDR3 comprises 13 residues. Germline CDR1 reads KGHSH; CDR2 reads LQKENI. As DNA, the CDR3 is TGTGCCAGCTCACCATCAGGACAGGAGACCCAGTACTTC. It specifies CASSPSGQETQYF.

This chain links TRBV10-3 with TRBJ1-6; no reliable D call. V dropped 10 bases and J dropped 6 bases, with 13 bases sitting between them. Germline CDR1 reads ENHRY; CDR2 reads SYGVKD. The CDR3 length is 13 residues. The chain's CDR3 is CASLDGTNSPLHF. The CDR3 coding sequence is TGTGCCAGCCTCGATGGCACTAATTCACCCCTCCACTTT.

The chain couples TRBV18 to TRBJ1-1; a weak D match, TRBD1 (5 bases). V was trimmed by 2 bases and J by 4 bases, leaving 14 bases between them. From germline, CDR1 is KGHSH and CDR2 LQKENI. The CDR3 covers 15 residues. CDR3 DNA: TGTGCCAGCTCACCAAGTAGTGGGGGAGGCACTGAAGCTTTCTTT. The encoded protein is CASSPSSGGGTEAFF.

This clone was detected only a few times. The chain employs TRBV5-1 and TRBJ2-1; 9 bases align to TRBD2. The CDR3 spans 16 residues. Germline V gives CDR1 SGHRS, CDR2 YFSETQ. Trimming removed 0 bases from V and 6 bases from J; junction bases left unmatched: 7. For the CDR3, the DNA is TGCGCCAGCAGCTTGGATGGTAGCGGGAGTTTCAATGAGCAGTTCTTC. Translating gives CASSLDGSGSFNEQFF.

This rearrangement joins TRBV5-4 to TRBJ2-2; TRBD1 matches 7 bases. CDR1 SGHNT and CDR2 YYREEE come from the germline V gene (reference sequence). V lost 0 bases and J lost 5; bases outside the gene matches: 1. The CDR3 sequence is 14 residues long. This CDR3 reads CASSLEQGTGELFF. CDR3 DNA sequence: TGTGCCAGCAGCTTGGAACAGGGGACCGGGGAGCTGTTTTTT.

The table lists this clone with a count of one. J is TRBJ2-2 and V is TRBV2; 7 positions agree with TRBD2. The CDR3 has 15 residues. Germline loops: CDR1 SNHLY, CDR2 FYNNEI. The ends lost 11 bases at V and 0 bases at J; junction bases unmatched: 9. The CDR3 protein is CARTGGGANTGELFF. DNA for the CDR3: TGTGCCCGTACCGGTGGGGGGGCGAACACCGGGGAGCTGTTTTTT. Complete variable domain (other parts from reference TRBV2 and TRBJ2-2): EPEVTQTPSHQVTQMGQEVILRCVPISNHLYFYWYRQILGQKVEFLVSFYNNEISEKSEIFDDQFSVERPDGSNFTLKIRSTKLEDSAMYFCARTGGGANTGELFFGEGSRLTVL.